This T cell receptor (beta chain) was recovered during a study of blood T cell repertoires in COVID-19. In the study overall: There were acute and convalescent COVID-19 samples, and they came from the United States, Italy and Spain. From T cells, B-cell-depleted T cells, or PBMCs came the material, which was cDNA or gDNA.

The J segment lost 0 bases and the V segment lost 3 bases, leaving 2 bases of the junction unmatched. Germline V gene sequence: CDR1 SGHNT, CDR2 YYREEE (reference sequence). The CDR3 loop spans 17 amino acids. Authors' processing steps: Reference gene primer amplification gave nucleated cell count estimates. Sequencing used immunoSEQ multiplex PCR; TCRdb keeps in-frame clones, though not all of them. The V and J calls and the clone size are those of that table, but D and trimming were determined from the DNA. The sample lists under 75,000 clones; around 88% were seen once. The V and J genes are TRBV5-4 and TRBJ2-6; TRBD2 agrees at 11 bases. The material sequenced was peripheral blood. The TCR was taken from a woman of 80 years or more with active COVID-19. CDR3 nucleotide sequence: TGTGCCAGCAGCTCTAGCGGGGGGCGCTCTGGGGCCAACGTCCTGACTTTC. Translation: CASSSSGGRSGANVLTF.